Described below is a single TCR beta chain sequence and its context. This clonotype was observed many times. Its recognized antigen is unknown. Base-call qualities are not available, and no considerably larger clone is one nucleotide away. Set within a cohort of healthcare workers in London, UK, this nested case-control study involved weekly PCR testing of nasopharyngeal swabs along with blood sampling. Between 23 and 31 March 2020, the week of the UK lockdown, healthcare workers were enrolled and then followed up weekly for as long as 16 weeks. The data stem from a study of early T cells in non-severe SARS-CoV-2 infection (dated by TCRdb to the early 2020s). A note on the overall study: Because TCR sequencing was done on bulk RNA from unsorted whole blood, the alpha and beta chains could not be paired. On the study overall, not on this receptor specifically: VDJdb matching was skewed toward anti-spike CD8 responses and likely underestimated virus-specific expansions by missing private and CD4 specificities.

To prepare the library, 5' RACE was applied. The reads were generated on a NextSeq 500. Unique molecular identifiers were attached to individual cDNA molecules in the TCR library protocol so that sequencing error and PCR bias could be corrected. Both TCR alpha and beta chains were sequenced, and tight co-correlation was observed between alpha and beta sequence abundances in each sample. Concerning the study's data processing: Decombinator V4 was used to annotate the V gene, J gene and CDR3 of the TCR sequences. TCRs were defined as expanded if a significant change between any two time points was detected under a Poisson model with p below 0.0001. TCR abundances were normalised to the total number of TCRs sequenced in each sample and reported as counts per million. A search of VDJdb, accessed on 1 November 2021, was run for TCRs annotated to CMV, EBV and SARS-CoV-2, with TCRs annotated for multiple antigens excluded. TCRdb's own reprocessing of the public reads used fastp at Q25 and MiXCR and kept productive beta chains. When rows share a CDR3 protein, they turn into one entry using the most common DNA and genes. In this record, the V and J calls reflect TCRdb's handling and not the investigators' own analysis. The sample includes approximately 76,000 distinct CDR3 sequences, with 12% observed a single time. Roughly 3% of the sample goes to the ten largest clones.

This receptor was identified in an adult who was a healthcare worker with PCR-confirmed SARS-CoV-2 infection or an uninfected control (not recorded which). The sequenced sample consisted of whole blood.

CDR3 protein: CASRGVSYNEQFF. The nucleotides read TGTGCCAGCAGAGGTGTTTCCTACAATGAGCAGTTCTTC. The rearrangement combines TRBV6-6 with TRBJ2-1; the D gene lacks a confident call. CDR1 and CDR2, per the germline V gene (reference sequence), are MNHNY and SVGAGI. The CDR3 measures 13 amino acids from cysteine to phenylalanine. This entry keeps only the CDR3 DNA: 39 bases, framed from base 1. Trimming at the junction amounts to 6 bases on V and 1 base on J, and the germline ends lie 7 bases apart.